These T cell receptor beta chains were read from a single sample in a study of CD8 T cell repertoires and HIV-1 epitope variants. Their specific antigens are unknown. Assay used: immunoSEQ multiplex PCR; TCRdb lists only in-frame clones, some missing. The sample consists of over 2,000 clones, 55% to 75% of them appearing once. The sequenced sample was cultured CD8+ T cells derived from PBMCs. The receptors stem from a male donor with HIV. Both conserved end residues are part of each CDR3. The order of the fields is D gene, clone size, V gene, J gene, CDR3 DNA, CDR3 protein. D genes are given only for firm matches. Clone size appears in some rows only: once, few, many, or a class for an expanded clone.

-,-,TRBV6-1,TRBJ1-2,TGTGCCAGCAGTGAACCGCCCGCAGGGTCGTATGGGTATGGCTACACCTTC,CASSEPPAGSYGYGYTF
-,-,TRBV5-1,TRBJ1-5,TGCGCCAGCAGCCCGAACCCCGGCAATCAGCCCCAGCATTTT,CASSPNPGNQPQHF
TRBD1,-,TRBV27,TRBJ2-7,TGTGCCAGCAGTTCCCGGGACAGCCCCTACGAGCAGTACTTC,CASSSRDSPYEQYF
-,-,TRBV5-1,TRBJ1-1,TGCGCCAGCAGCTTTGGGTGGGAGAACACTGAAGCTTTCTTT,CASSFGWENTEAFF
-,-,TRBV13,TRBJ2-1,TGTGCCAGCAGCCTCAGTCTTAGCGATGAGCAGTTCTTC,CASSLSLSDEQFF
-,-,TRBV19,TRBJ2-1,TGTGCCAGTAGTGCGACAGGCTTTGGGGAGCAGTTCTTC,CASSATGFGEQFF
-,-,TRBV28,TRBJ2-7,TGTGCCAGCAGTTCCAACTACGAGCAGTACTTC,CASSSNYEQYF
-,few,TRBV4-3,TRBJ1-6,TGCGCCAGCAGCCAAGGGAGCTCCTATAATTCACCCCTCCACTTT,CASSQGSSYNSPLHF
-,-,TRBV28,TRBJ2-7,TGTGCCAGCAGTTTGGGACGGTACGAGCAGTACTTC,CASSLGRYEQYF
TRBD2,-,TRBV19,TRBJ2-1,TGTGCCAGTAGTATTACGGGAGGCTCCTACAATGAGCAGTTCTTC,CASSITGGSYNEQFF
TRBD2,-,TRBV27,TRBJ2-1,TGTGCCAGCAGTTTTACTAGCGGGATATACAATGAGCAGTTCTTC,CASSFTSGIYNEQFF
-,-,TRBV5-1,TRBJ1-5,TGCGCCAGCAGCCCGGTGGGGGATCAGCCCCAGCATTTT,CASSPVGDQPQHF
TRBD1,few,TRBV9,TRBJ1-6,TGTGCCAGCAGCGTAGACAAAGGGACAGGCTCTGGGGGGAATTCACCCCTCCACTTT,CASSVDKGTGSGGNSPLHF
-,-,TRBV4-3,TRBJ1-2,TGCGCCAGCAGCCAAGGTCTCGGGACTTCCTATGGCTACACCTTC,CASSQGLGTSYGYTF
TRBD1,-,TRBV5-1,TRBJ1-5,TGCGCCAGCAGCCCGACAGGGCATCAGCCCCAGCATTTT,CASSPTGHQPQHF
-,-,TRBV7-7,TRBJ2-5,TGTGCCAGCAGCTTTTCCGGGGGCCAAGAGACCCAGTACTTC,CASSFSGGQETQYF
-,-,TRBV19,TRBJ1-1,TGTGCCAGTAGTATAGTGGAGGGGGCTGAAGCTTTCTTT,CASSIVEGAEAFF
-,-,TRBV28,TRBJ1-1,TGTGCCATCAGCCCCTGGGATCCCAAAACTGAAGCTTTCTTT,CAISPWDPKTEAFF
-,-,TRBV4-3,TRBJ1-2,TGCGCCAGCAGCCAAGAGCTCGGATCTAACTATGGCTACACCTTC,CASSQELGSNYGYTF
-,-,TRBV9,TRBJ1-1,TGTGCCAGCAGCGTAAGGGGGGACGACACTGAAGCTTTCTTT,CASSVRGDDTEAFF
-,-,TRBV7-2,TRBJ1-3,TGTGCCAGCAGCCCCCCCTCGGCCGGGACAGGAAACACCATATATTTT,CASSPPSAGTGNTIYF
-,once,TRBV30,TRBJ1-2,TGTGCCTGGAGTGTGAGTAGGGGATCGGATGGCTACACCTTC,CAWSVSRGSDGYTF
-,-,TRBV6-1,TRBJ2-7,TGTGCCAGCAGTAGAAACCCCGAGGTATACGAGCAGTACTTC,CASSRNPEVYEQYF
-,-,TRBV21-1,TRBJ1-1,TGTGCCAGCAGTGTGGATATATACACAATTCGCACTGAAGCTTTCTTT,CASSVDIYTIRTEAFF
-,few,TRBV5-1,TRBJ1-1,TGCGCCAGCAGCTTGGGGTACACTGAAGCTTTCTTT,CASSLGYTEAFF
-,-,TRBV30,TRBJ1-2,TGTGCCTGGAGTGGACGGGACGCTTGGACCTATGGCTACACCTTC,CAWSGRDAWTYGYTF
TRBD2,-,TRBV29-1,TRBJ2-1,TGCAGCGTTGAACTAGCGGGAGGAGAGCAGTTCTTC,CSVELAGGEQFF
-,-,TRBV5-8,TRBJ2-3,TGTGCCAGCAGACTGGTCACGTTCTACACAGATACGCAGTATTTT,CASRLVTFYTDTQYF
TRBD1,few,TRBV4-3,TRBJ1-6,TGCGCCAGCAGCCACGGGACAGGGGATTCACCCCTCCACTTT,CASSHGTGDSPLHF